The 6 T cell receptor beta chains presented below share a single source sample, sequenced in a study of Ad26.COV2.S vaccination and SARS-CoV-2 variants (dated by TCRdb to the early 2020s). Read against the paper, the sample's treatment or condition label means: approximately 18 received Ad26.COV2.S at low or high dose, single or two shots; a few received placebo; per-sample allocation not given. Repertoires of vaccine and placebo recipients were sequenced from samples collected on day 63 after the first injection. The library was generated by the immunoSEQ multiplex PCR assay. What TCRdb holds here is the immuneACCESS table cut down to in-frame rearrangements. Part of the clones is not present; checked against another copy, under half of the missing clones reflect an unresolved V gene, and the others are unexplained. In all, the sample holds around 420,000 clones, and 85% to 90% of those were seen once. 3.6% of the sample is taken by the ten largest.

The specimen comprised peripheral blood, sampled in a trial of Ad26.COV2.S vaccine versus placebo. The receptors come from a person between 18 and 65 years old who received the Ad26.COV2.S COVID-19 vaccine or a placebo.

The chain recombines TRBV4-3 with TRBJ2-1; possible D gene TRBD2, 5 bases. Germline CDR1 LGHNA, CDR2 YSLEER. This CDR3 is 13 amino acids long. Deletions cut 1 base from V and 10 bases from J, with 11 bases between. CDR3 bases: TGCGCCAGCAGCCAAGTTACTAGGAGAGAGCAGTTCTTC. This codes for CASSQVTRREQFF.

This clone has a single count. V gene TRBV24-1 combines with J gene TRBJ2-1, with TRBD1 identical over 8 bases. Losses at the gene ends were 4 bases for V and 10 bases for J; bases not matched to a gene: 11. The CDR3 loop spans 15 amino acids. Germline CDR1 and CDR2: KGHDR and SFDVKD. The CDR3 coding sequence is TGTGCCACCAGTGACTGGACAGGGAATTCACGAGAGCAGTTCTTC. Its protein is CATSDWTGNSREQFF.

The chain's CDR3 is CASGGAFF. The CDR3 nucleotides read TGTGCCAGTGGTGGGGCTTTCTTT. This chain connects TRBV19 to TRBJ1-1; D remains ambiguous. CDR3 size: 8 residues. Germline V gives CDR1 LNHDA, CDR2 SQIVND (reference sequence). The V end lost 8 bases, the J end lost 11 bases, and 6 bases lay between the germline ends. Complete variable domain (other parts from reference TRBV19 and TRBJ1-1): DGGITQSPKYLFRKEGQNVTLSCEQNLNHDAMYWYRQDPGQGLRLIYYSQIVNDFQKGDIAEGYSVSREKKESFPLTVTSAQKNPTAFYLCASGGAFFGQGTRLTVV.

The chain recombines TRBV9 with TRBJ2-5; D might be TRBD2 (6 bases). V lost 1 base and J lost 2, with 12 bases in between. Per the germline V gene, CDR1 is SGDLS and CDR2 is YYNGEE. The CDR3 length is 15 residues. In DNA, the CDR3 is TGTGCCAGCAGCGTACTGGGGGGTCTTCAAGAGACCCAGTACTTC. The encoded protein is CASSVLGGLQETQYF.

This clone was picked up a small number of times. V is TRBV4-1 and J is TRBJ2-7; D uncertain. The V gene's germline CDR1 is MGHRA and CDR2 YSYEKL. Trimming took off 0 bases at V and 3 bases at J, with 21 bases between the two ends. The CDR3 consists of 18 residues. CDR3 residues: CASSQEPPDRRGNYEQYF. The CDR3 coding sequence is TGCGCCAGCAGCCAAGAACCACCGGACCGGCGAGGCAACTACGAGCAGTACTTC.

V is TRBV7-9 and J is TRBJ2-2, with unresolved D. The germline gives CDR1 SEHNR, CDR2 FQNEAQ (reference sequence). Trimming pared 2 bases from V and 7 bases from J, leaving 17 bases between. The CDR3 runs to 16 residues. The CDR3 region is CASSLLTGYRHGELFF. CDR3 DNA: TGTGCCAGCAGCTTACTTACTGGATACAGACACGGGGAGCTGTTTTTT.